Listed below are T cell receptor beta chains from one sample, sequenced in a study of identical twins. TCRdb passed the 5' RACE reads through MiXCR, listing each CDR3 protein once. The sample records 350,000 to 450,000 distinct CDR3 sequences, around 20% being singletons. Sequencing was done on a sample of naive T cells sorted from blood. Receptors originate from a middle-aged man in good health. The CDR3 runs from the conserved cysteine through the conserved F or W. Each record gives: J gene, V gene, clone size, D gene, CDR3 DNA, CDR3 protein. A D gene is named only where the DNA matches it firmly. Clone size appears in some rows only: once, few, many, or a class for an expanded clone.

TRBJ1-1 | TRBV20-1 | few | . | TGCAGTGCTAGAGACAGGGGAGGAAACACTGAAGCTTTCTTT | CSARDRGGNTEAFF
TRBJ2-3 | TRBV7-8 | many | TRBD1 | TGTGCCAGCAGCTTTGAGACAGGGACAGTTTCAGATACGCAGTATTTT | CASSFETGTVSDTQYF
TRBJ2-1 | TRBV28 | . | . | TGTGCCAGCAGCTACCCGGGGGTCGGACATGAGCAGTTCTTC | CASSYPGVGHEQFF
TRBJ2-5 | TRBV6-5 | few | . | TGTGCCAGCAGTTACTCGGGACAAGTCAAGACCCAGTACTTC | CASSYSGQVKTQYF
TRBJ2-1 | TRBV29-1 | . | TRBD1 | TGCAGCGTTGATCCGGGACAGTGGAGCTACAATGAGCAGTTCTTC | CSVDPGQWSYNEQFF
TRBJ2-1 | TRBV30 | . | . | TGTGCCTGGAGTGTATCTAGCGTATACAATGAGCAGTTCTTC | CAWSVSSVYNEQFF
TRBJ2-1 | TRBV19 | many | . | TGTGCCAGTATGGACCCACTTCTGAGGAATGAGCAGTTCTTC | CASMDPLLRNEQFF
TRBJ1-1 | TRBV20-1 | few | . | TGCAGTGCTAGAGTCTGGCAGGTAAACACTGAAGCTTTCTTT | CSARVWQVNTEAFF
TRBJ2-1 | TRBV15 | . | . | TGTGCCACCAGCCCCCGGCGCAATGAGCAGTTCTTC | CATSPRRNEQFF
TRBJ2-7 | TRBV6-2/TRBV6-3 | . | . | TGTGCCAGCAGCAAAGGGCAACTAACCCTCTACGAGCAGTACTTC | CASSKGQLTLYEQYF
TRBJ2-1 | TRBV4-3 | few | . | TGCGCCAGCAGCCAAGAACGGAGCAATGAGCAGTTCTTC | CASSQERSNEQFF
TRBJ1-6 | TRBV18 | . | . | TGTGCCAGCTCACCACCAGCGAGCTCCTATAATTCACCCCTCCACTTT | CASSPPASSYNSPLHF
TRBJ2-1 | TRBV7-2 | many | TRBD2 | TGTGCCAGCAGCTTAGTAGCGGGGGGGTTGAATGAGCAGTTCTTC | CASSLVAGGLNEQFF
TRBJ1-2 | TRBV3-1 | once | . | TGTGCCAGCAGCCAAGAAAGGATTCCGTTCTATGGCTACACCTTC | CASSQERIPFYGYTF
TRBJ2-3 | TRBV3-1 | . | TRBD2 | TGTGCCAGCAGCCAAGACGTAATTAGCGGGTGGGATAGCACAGATACGCAGTATTTT | CASSQDVISGWDSTDTQYF
TRBJ1-1 | TRBV7-9 | . | TRBD1 | TGTGCCAGCAGCTTAGGGACAGGGTCTGAAGCTTTCTTT | CASSLGTGSEAFF
TRBJ2-1 | TRBV7-9 | few | . | TGTGCCAGCAGCTTAGGTCAGGCCCCCGTGTTAAACAATGAGCAGTTCTTC | CASSLGQAPVLNNEQFF
TRBJ2-7 | TRBV9 | . | TRBD2 | TGTGCCAGCAGCGAGCGACCGGGACTAGCCTACGAGCAGTACTTC | CASSERPGLAYEQYF
TRBJ1-1 | TRBV7-2 | many | . | TGTGCCAGCAGCTTAGGGGGCGCAGTGGGGATTTACACTGAAGCTTTCTTT | CASSLGGAVGIYTEAFF
TRBJ1-6 | TRBV21-1 | many | . | TGTGCCAGCAGCCGCCACACAGGGGACTTAGCATCACCCCTCCACTTT | CASSRHTGDLASPLHF
TRBJ2-1 | TRBV25-1 | many | . | TGTGCCAGCAGACTCCTGGGGGCAAATGAGCAGTTCTTC | CASRLLGANEQFF
TRBJ2-1 | TRBV29-1 | many | . | TGCAGCGCTGACTGGGGGTGGGATGAGCAGTTCTTC | CSADWGWDEQFF
TRBJ1-2 | TRBV4-1 | few | . | TGCGCCAGCAGCCAAGATCACAGGAGGGTTTATGGCTACACCTTC | CASSQDHRRVYGYTF
TRBJ2-2 | TRBV11-1 | many | TRBD2 | TGTGCCAGCAGCTTAAAGACTAGCGGGAGATGGATCACCGGGGAGCTGTTTTTT | CASSLKTSGRWITGELFF
TRBJ2-1 | TRBV7-8 | many | TRBD2 | TGTGCCAGCAGTCGACTAGCGGGAGAAGAGCAGTTCTTC | CASSRLAGEEQFF
TRBJ2-7 | TRBV12-3/TRBV12-4 | . | TRBD1 | TGTGCCAGCAGTTCGTCCGGGACAGGGTTCGAGCAGTACTTC | CASSSSGTGFEQYF
TRBJ1-4 | TRBV6-1 | many | . | TGTGCCAGCAGAGCGGGGGCTAATGAAAAACTGTTTTTT | CASRAGANEKLFF